These 26 T cell receptor beta chains share one sample of origin, sequenced in a study of beta chain features in type 1 diabetes. The whole isolated RNA underwent reverse transcription, so sequencing captured expressed TCRB transcripts. Generated by immunoSEQ multiplex PCR, the TCRdb table keeps only in-frame clones and is missing some. The sample comprises 810,000 or so clones, about a sixth of which are singletons, and about 0.025% rests with the top ten. Material for sequencing was naive CD4+ T cells from blood. Receptors were obtained from a young woman in good health.

CDR3 region: CASQDRSNTGELFF. CDR3 in DNA: TGTGCCAGCCAGGACAGATCAAACACCGGGGAGCTGTTTTTT. This rearrangement joins TRBV9 to TRBJ2-2; D perhaps matches TRBD1 (6 bases). Germline CDR1 and CDR2: SGDLS and YYNGEE. The CDR3 is 14 amino acids. Trimming took off 7 bases at V and 2 bases at J, with 12 bases between the two ends. Full variable domain (rest looked up from reference TRBV9 and TRBJ2-2): DSGVTQTPKHLITATGQRVTLRCSPRSGDLSVYWYQQSLDQGLQFLIQYYNGEERAKGNILERFSAQQFPDLHSELNLSSLELGDSALYFCASQDRSNTGELFFGEGSRLTVL.

The chain links TRBV9 to TRBJ2-1; no definite D call. The CDR3 has 13 residues. V lost 3 bases and J lost 9, with 13 bases in between. From germline, CDR1 is SGDLS and CDR2 YYNGEE. In DNA, the CDR3 is TGTGCCAGCAGCGGATCTTTGAGCAGTGAGCAGTTCTTC. This translates into CASSGSLSSEQFF.

This clone came up a few times. The rearrangement joins TRBV10-1 to TRBJ2-7, with D possibly matching TRBD1 (5 bases). The CDR3 sequence is 17 residues long. Germline V gene sequence: CDR1 WNHNN, CDR2 SYGVQD (reference sequence). Trimming removed 3 bases at V and 5 bases at J, with 23 bases between. As DNA, the CDR3 is TGCGCCAGCAGTGATACTGGACACCCGGGTCCTTCCAACGAGCAGTACTTC. This encodes CASSDTGHPGPSNEQYF.

The V and J genes are TRBV10-3 and TRBJ2-2, with 8 bases identical to TRBD1. The length of the CDR3 is 18 residues. With 4 bases clipped from V and 1 base from J, the junction kept 11 bases outside the gene matches. In germline, CDR1 is ENHRY, CDR2 SYGVKD. This CDR3 reads CAISVQGGIRMNTGELFF. The CDR3 nucleotides read TGTGCCATCAGTGTACAGGGGGGAATCCGGATGAACACCGGGGAGCTGTTTTTT.

This sequence joins TRBV7-2 and TRBJ1-2; TRBD1 matches at 7 bases. The trim removed 4 bases at V and 4 bases at J, leaving 9 bases unmatched. The CDR3 runs 15 residues. Germline loops: CDR1 SGHTA, CDR2 FQGNSA. CDR3 bases: TGTGCCAGCAGCTCGCCGACAGGGTTGACCTATGGCTACACCTTC. Its translation: CASSSPTGLTYGYTF.

The chain recombines TRBV11-1 with TRBJ2-1; D is uncertain. CDR1 is SGHAT and CDR2 is FQDESV in the germline V gene (reference sequence). The CDR3 is 15 amino acids. V gave up 5 bases and J gave up 6 bases, with 17 bases separating them. The CDR3 protein is CASSQRGEAVNEQFF. CDR3 sequence (DNA): TGTGCCAGCAGCCAACGAGGAGAGGCAGTCAATGAGCAGTTCTTC. Supplemented by reference TRBV11-1 and TRBJ2-1, the full variable domain reads EAEVAQSPRYKITEKSQAVAFWCDPISGHATLYWYRQILGQGPELLVQFQDESVVDDSQLPKDRFSAERLKGVDSTLKIQPAELGDSAMYLCASSQRGEAVNEQFFGPGTRLTVL.

This clone was seen more than once but under ten times. J is TRBJ1-6 and V is TRBV10-3; a weak D match, TRBD1 (6 bases). The CDR3 is made up of 15 amino acids. V was pared by 3 bases and J by 8 bases, with 14 bases between. Germline CDR1 ENHRY, CDR2 SYGVKD. The CDR3 region has the DNA TGTGCCATCAGTGACAGGGGAGGTAGAGATTCACCCCTCCACTTT. This codes for CAISDRGGRDSPLHF.

The chain combines TRBV13 with TRBJ2-5; 15 bases align to TRBD2. The end of the DNA aligns better with TRBJ2-7, so the J call may be wrong. The V gene's germline CDR1 is PRHDT and CDR2 FYEKMQ (reference sequence). CDR3 length equals 16 residues. CDR3 residues: CASSFLGLAGGGEQYF. The CDR3 coding sequence is TGTGCCAGCAGCTTCCTAGGACTAGCGGGAGGGGGCGAGCAGTACTTC.

The sample holds a few counts of this clone. The V gene is TRBV27, the J gene TRBJ2-1, with unresolved D. V gave up 4 bases and J gave up 4 bases, with 8 bases separating them. Germline V gene sequence: CDR1 MNHEY, CDR2 SMNVEV (reference sequence). The length of the CDR3 is 13 residues. In DNA, the CDR3 is TGTGCCAGCAGTTCGTATTTTTACAATGAGCAGTTCTTC. Amino acids: CASSSYFYNEQFF.

The chain couples TRBV19 to TRBJ2-5; TRBD1 might be the D (5 bases). The V gene's germline CDR1 is LNHDA and CDR2 SQIVND (reference sequence). V was trimmed by 9 bases and J by 1 base, leaving 15 bases between them. The CDR3 has 14 amino acids. The CDR3 DNA reads as TGTGCCAGCCCGAAAGAGACAGTCCAAGAGACCCAGTACTTC. Its protein is CASPKETVQETQYF.

The chain recombines TRBV6-5 with TRBJ2-3; D unclear. Per germline, CDR1 MNHEY and CDR2 SVGAGI. The CDR3 contains 14 residues. V lost 6 bases and J lost 1, with 11 bases in between. CDR3 DNA sequence: TGTGCCAGCAGCCGTAGGTATCGCACAGATACGCAGTATTTT. Residues: CASSRRYRTDTQYF.

This clone has more than one count but fewer than ten. The chain recombines TRBV7-8 with TRBJ2-7; 8 nucleotides agree with TRBD2. V was pared by 5 bases and J by 2 bases, with 5 bases of the junction left unmatched. The CDR3 sequence is 14 residues long. Germline V gene sequence: CDR1 SGHVS, CDR2 FQNEAQ. In DNA form, the CDR3 reads TGTGCCAGCAGCCGAGCGGGAGCAACCTACGAGCAGTACTTC. It codes for CASSRAGATYEQYF.

The rearrangement joins TRBV28 to TRBJ1-2, with D possibly matching TRBD1 (6 bases). Trimming left V 7 bases short and J 2 bases short, with 14 bases between. Germline CDR1 and CDR2: MDHEN and SYDVKM. The CDR3 contains 14 residues. The CDR3 DNA reads TGTGCCAGCACCCCGGGGACACCCAACTATGGCTACACCTTC. This translates into CASTPGTPNYGYTF.

The chain has TRBV5-1 and TRBJ2-1; 11 positions agree with TRBD2. Trimming at V came to 2 bases and at J to 6 bases, leaving 4 bases not matched to a gene. The CDR3 runs 15 residues. Germline lookup yields CDR1 SGHRS and CDR2 YFSETQ. In DNA, the CDR3 is TGCGCCAGCAGCTTAGGGGGGACTAGCGGCAATGAGCAGTTCTTC. The encoded protein is CASSLGGTSGNEQFF.

This clone was detected a few times. The rearrangement uses TRBV6-6 and TRBJ1-1, with D unresolved. V gave up 8 bases and J gave up 5 bases, with 6 bases separating them. This CDR3 comprises 10 residues. Per germline, CDR1 MNHNY and CDR2 SVGAGI (reference sequence). CDR3 residues: CASGGTEAFF. The CDR3 nucleotides are TGTGCCAGCGGAGGGACTGAAGCTTTCTTT.

The chain recombines TRBV6-5 with TRBJ2-7; tentatively, D is TRBD2 (5 bases). This CDR3 is 11 amino acids long. Germline lookup yields CDR1 MNHEY and CDR2 SVGAGI. Trimming stripped 6 bases from V and 5 bases from J, with 8 bases between. The CDR3 region has the DNA TGTGCCAGCAGGGACTGGGACGAGCAGTACTTC. Its protein product is CASRDWDEQYF.

The rearrangement joins TRBV18 to TRBJ1-1; tentative D call: TRBD1 (5 bases). V shed 4 bases and J shed 1 base, with 10 bases lying between them. CDR1 and CDR2 (germline): KGHSH, LQKENI. CDR3 length equals 14 residues. The CDR3 coding sequence is TGTGCCAGCTCACGGGGCCCGGCGAACACTGAAGCTTTCTTT. It specifies CASSRGPANTEAFF.

This clone came up a few times. This chain links TRBV7-9 with TRBJ1-4, with no clear D. Trimming pared 5 bases from V and 8 bases from J, leaving 15 bases between. CDR3 length: 14 residues. Germline CDR1 reads SEHNR; CDR2 reads FQNEAQ (reference sequence). This chain's CDR3 is CASSPGRVGEKLFF. The CDR3 nucleotides read TGTGCCAGCAGCCCCGGTCGGGTTGGGGAAAAACTGTTTTTT.

V and J are TRBV6-4 and TRBJ2-1, with 9 bases fitting TRBD2. J gave up 8 bases and V 5 bases, and 16 bases lay outside the gene matches. CDR3 length equals 17 residues. CDR1 and CDR2 (germline): MRHNA, SNTAGT. The CDR3: CASSREAGGLGFYEQFF. DNA of the CDR3: TGTGCCAGCAGTCGAGAAGCGGGAGGATTGGGTTTTTATGAGCAGTTCTTC.

The rearrangement joins TRBV29-1 to TRBJ2-7; D gene ambiguous. CDR1 SQVTM and CDR2 ANQGSEA come from the germline V gene. Trimming shortened V by 4 bases and J by 2 bases, and 6 bases separated the two germline ends. CDR3 size: 11 residues. The CDR3 loop reads CSVGEPYEQYF. The CDR3 bases are TGCAGCGTTGGGGAACCCTACGAGCAGTACTTC.

The gene calls are TRBV5-1 and TRBJ2-1; D ambiguous. V was clipped by 1 base and J by 0 bases, with 8 bases between them. CDR1 and CDR2 from the germline V gene are SGHRS and YFSETQ. The CDR3 totals 15 residues. The CDR3 protein is CASSLLGISYNEQFF. CDR3 sequence (DNA): TGCGCCAGCAGCTTGCTGGGCATCTCCTACAATGAGCAGTTCTTC.

The genes are TRBV2 and TRBJ2-6; D remains unclear. This CDR3 has 15 amino acids. Per germline, CDR1 SNHLY and CDR2 FYNNEI. V was pared by 9 bases and J by 0 bases, with 12 bases between. The CDR3 DNA is TGTGCCAGTATTGGAGCCGACTCTGGGGCCAACGTCCTGACTTTC. It is translated as CASIGADSGANVLTF.

The chain joins TRBV21-1 to TRBJ1-2. TRBV21-1 is marked as a pseudogene. The CDR3 spans 13 residues. The CDR3 region is CASSNPGVYGYTF. The CDR3 DNA is TGTGCCAGCAGCAACCCCGGGGTCTATGGCTACACCTTC.

This clone has a handful of counts. The chain combines TRBV18 with TRBJ2-1, with D perhaps matching TRBD1 (6 bases). This CDR3 has 16 residues. CDR1 and CDR2 (germline): KGHSH, LQKENI. V was trimmed by 3 bases and J by 5 bases, leaving 17 bases between them. The CDR3 sequence is CASSPWTQGSNNEQFF. CDR3 nucleotide sequence: TGTGCCAGCTCACCTTGGACACAGGGTAGCAACAATGAGCAGTTCTTC.

The rearrangement uses TRBV9 and TRBJ1-2; the match to TRBD1 covers 7 bases. The CDR3 totals 15 residues. Germline CDR1 is SGDLS and CDR2 is YYNGEE. V lost 0 bases and J lost 2; bases outside the gene matches: 4. CDR3 loop: CASSVGDSRNYGYTF. The DNA for the CDR3 is TGTGCCAGCAGCGTAGGGGACAGCAGAAACTATGGCTACACCTTC.

This clone came up a few times. V usage is TRBV5-1 and J usage is TRBJ2-7; possibly TRBD2 for D (5 bases). V was trimmed by 0 bases and J by 2 bases, leaving 9 bases between them. The V gene's germline CDR1 is SGHRS and CDR2 YFSETQ. This CDR3 has 14 amino acids. Here the CDR3 reads CASSLVAGPYEQYF. The CDR3 DNA sequence: TGCGCCAGCAGCTTGGTTGCGGGTCCCTACGAGCAGTACTTC.